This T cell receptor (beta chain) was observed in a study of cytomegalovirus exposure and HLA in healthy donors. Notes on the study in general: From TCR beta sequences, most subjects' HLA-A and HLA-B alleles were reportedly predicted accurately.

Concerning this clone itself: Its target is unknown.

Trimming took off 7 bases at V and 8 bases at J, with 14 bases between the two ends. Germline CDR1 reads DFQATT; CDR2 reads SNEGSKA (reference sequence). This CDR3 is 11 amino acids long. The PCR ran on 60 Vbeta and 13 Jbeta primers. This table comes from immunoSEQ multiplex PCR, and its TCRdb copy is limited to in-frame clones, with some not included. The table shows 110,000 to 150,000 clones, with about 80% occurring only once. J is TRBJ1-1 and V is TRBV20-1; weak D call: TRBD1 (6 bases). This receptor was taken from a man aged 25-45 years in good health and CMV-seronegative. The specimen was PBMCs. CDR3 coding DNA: TGCAGTGTCTACTGGACAGCCGAAGCTTTCTTT. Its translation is CSVYWTAEAFF.